Detailed here is one TCR beta chain. Per germline, CDR1 SGHRS and CDR2 YFSETQ. The CDR3 runs 17 residues. V lost 3 bases and J lost 3; bases outside the gene matches: 9. This sample stems from a study of cytomegalovirus exposure and HLA in healthy donors. Study overall: An earlier analysis identified under 130 million unique TCR beta sequences in some 170 million T cells.

The PCR contained 60 Vbeta and 13 Jbeta primers. Clones were read by immunoSEQ multiplex PCR, and TCRdb kept only the in-frame ones, dropping some. The table has fewer than 130,000 clones, just under 75% seen once; the top ten hold about 2.6%. Sequencing was carried out using PBMCs. V is TRBV5-1 and J is TRBJ2-2; 9 bases map to TRBD1. This TCR was sampled from a man aged 50-60 years in good health and CMV-seropositive. CDR3 coding DNA: TGCGCCAGCAGCTCGAACCCGGGACAGGGAGACACCGGGGAGCTGTTTTTT. Amino acid sequence: CASSSNPGQGDTGELFF.